This entry lists 2 T cell receptor beta chains sequenced from one sample in a study of shared clonotypes between healthy human individuals (dated by TCRdb to 2020 to 2021). Preparation of the library involved the immunoSEQ multiplex PCR assay. TCRdb re-hosts the immuneACCESS table, in-frame sequences only. Its copies lack some clones; in the studies checked, an unresolved V gene accounts for under half of them, and the cause for the rest is not known. The sample table lists 2,500,000 or so clones, approximately 90% of them with a count of one. The ten largest make up approximately 0.39% of the sample. Input material: naive CD4+ T cells from PBMCs. This specimen's cell subset or site label, interpreted: CD45RA+ positively selected. These receptors were collected from a man aged 18 to 30 in good health. Some clones in this sample may be carry-over from other donors' samples.

The chain combines TRBV11-2 with TRBJ2-2; D not certain. The germline V gene has CDR1 SGHAT and CDR2 FQNNGV. The length of the CDR3 is 14 residues. The V gene lost 1 base and the J gene lost 4 bases, with 7 bases spanning the gap. The CDR3 loop reads CASSLGYSTGELFF. The CDR3 nucleotides are TGTGCCAGCAGCTTAGGATATAGCACCGGGGAGCTGTTTTTT.

This clone was seen just once. CDR3 DNA: TGTGCCAGCAGCTTTACTAGCGGGAGCTCCTACAATGAGCAGTTCTTC. This encodes CASSFTSGSSYNEQFF. This chain joins TRBV11-2 and TRBJ2-1, with 11 bases matching TRBD2. V was clipped by 3 bases and J by 0 bases; unmatched bases: 1. CDR3 size: 16 residues. Germline lookup yields CDR1 SGHAT and CDR2 FQNNGV.